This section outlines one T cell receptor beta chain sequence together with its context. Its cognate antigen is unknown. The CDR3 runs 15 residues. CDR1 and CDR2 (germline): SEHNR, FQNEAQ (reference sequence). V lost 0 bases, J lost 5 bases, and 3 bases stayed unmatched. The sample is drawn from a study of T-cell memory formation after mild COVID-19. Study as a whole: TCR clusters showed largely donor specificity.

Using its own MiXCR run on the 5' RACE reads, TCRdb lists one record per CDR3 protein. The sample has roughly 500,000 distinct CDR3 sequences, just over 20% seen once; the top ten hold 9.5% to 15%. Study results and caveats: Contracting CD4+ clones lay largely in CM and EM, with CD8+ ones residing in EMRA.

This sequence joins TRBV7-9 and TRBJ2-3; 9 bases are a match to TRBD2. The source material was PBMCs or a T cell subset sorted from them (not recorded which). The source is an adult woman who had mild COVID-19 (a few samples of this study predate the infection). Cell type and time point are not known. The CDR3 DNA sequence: TGTGCCAGCAGCTTAGCTAGCGGGGGAGGAGATACGCAGTATTTT. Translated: CASSLASGGGDTQYF.